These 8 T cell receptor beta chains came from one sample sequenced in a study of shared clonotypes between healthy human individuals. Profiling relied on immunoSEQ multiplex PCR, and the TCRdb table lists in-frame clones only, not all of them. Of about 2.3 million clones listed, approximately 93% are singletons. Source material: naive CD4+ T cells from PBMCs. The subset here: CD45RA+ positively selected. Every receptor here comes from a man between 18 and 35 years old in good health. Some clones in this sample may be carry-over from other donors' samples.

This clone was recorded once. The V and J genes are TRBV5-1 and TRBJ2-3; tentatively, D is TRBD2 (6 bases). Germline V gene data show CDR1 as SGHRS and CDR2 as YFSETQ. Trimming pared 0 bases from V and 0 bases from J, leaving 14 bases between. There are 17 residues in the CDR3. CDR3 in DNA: TGCGCCAGCAGCTTGGTAAGGGGAGGAACCAGCACAGATACGCAGTATTTT. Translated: CASSLVRGGTSTDTQYF.

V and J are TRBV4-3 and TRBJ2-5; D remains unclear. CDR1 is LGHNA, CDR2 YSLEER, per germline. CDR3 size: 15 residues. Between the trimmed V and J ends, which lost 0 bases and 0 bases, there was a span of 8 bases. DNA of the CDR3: TGCGCCAGCAGCCAAGATCTCCGGTACCAAGAGACCCAGTACTTC. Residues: CASSQDLRYQETQYF.

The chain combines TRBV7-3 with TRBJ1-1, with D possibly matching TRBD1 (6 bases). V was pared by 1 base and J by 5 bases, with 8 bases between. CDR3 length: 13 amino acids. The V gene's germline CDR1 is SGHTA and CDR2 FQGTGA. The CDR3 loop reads CASSLRQATEAFF. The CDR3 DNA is TGTGCCAGCAGCTTAAGACAGGCTACTGAAGCTTTCTTT.

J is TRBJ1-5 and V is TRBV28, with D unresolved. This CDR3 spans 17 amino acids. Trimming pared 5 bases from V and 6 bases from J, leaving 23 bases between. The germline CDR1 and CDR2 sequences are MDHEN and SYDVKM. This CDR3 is CASSSKVAVGWSQPQHF. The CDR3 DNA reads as TGTGCCAGCAGTAGCAAGGTGGCGGTGGGATGGAGTCAGCCCCAGCATTTT.

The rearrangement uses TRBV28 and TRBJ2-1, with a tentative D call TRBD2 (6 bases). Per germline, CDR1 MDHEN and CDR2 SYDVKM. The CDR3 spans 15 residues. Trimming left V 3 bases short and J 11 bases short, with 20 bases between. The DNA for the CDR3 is TGTGCCAGCAGTTTCCGGGAGACCATTTTTTGGCAGCAGTTCTTC. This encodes CASSFRETIFWQQFF.

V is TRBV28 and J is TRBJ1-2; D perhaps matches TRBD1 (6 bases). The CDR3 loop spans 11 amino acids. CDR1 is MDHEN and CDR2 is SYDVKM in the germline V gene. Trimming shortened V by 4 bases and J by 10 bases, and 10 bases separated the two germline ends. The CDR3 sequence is CASSSSGDYTF. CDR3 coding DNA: TGTGCCAGCAGTTCATCAGGGGACTACACCTTC.

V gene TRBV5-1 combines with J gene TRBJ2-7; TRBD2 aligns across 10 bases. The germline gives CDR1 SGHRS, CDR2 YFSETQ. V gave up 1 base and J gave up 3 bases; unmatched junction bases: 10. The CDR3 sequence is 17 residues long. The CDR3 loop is CASSLRIAGGPHYEQYF. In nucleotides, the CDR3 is TGCGCCAGCAGCTTGAGAATAGCGGGAGGCCCACACTACGAGCAGTACTTC.

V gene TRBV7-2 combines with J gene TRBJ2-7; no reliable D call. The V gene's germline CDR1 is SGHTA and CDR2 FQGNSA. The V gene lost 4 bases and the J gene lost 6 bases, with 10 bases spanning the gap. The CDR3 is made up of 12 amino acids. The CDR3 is CASSYLWGEQYF. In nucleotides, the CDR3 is TGTGCCAGCAGCTACCTCTGGGGCGAGCAGTACTTC.